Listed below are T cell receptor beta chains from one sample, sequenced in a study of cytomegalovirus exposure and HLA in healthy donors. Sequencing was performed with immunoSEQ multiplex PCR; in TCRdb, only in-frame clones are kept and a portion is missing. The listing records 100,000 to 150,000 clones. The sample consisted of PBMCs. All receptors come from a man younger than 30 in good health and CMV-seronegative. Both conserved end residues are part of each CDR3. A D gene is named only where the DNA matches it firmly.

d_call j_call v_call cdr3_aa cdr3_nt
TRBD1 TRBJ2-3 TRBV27 CASSRTGGPSTDTQYF TGTGCCAGCAGCAGGACAGGGGGCCCTAGCACAGATACGCAGTATTTT
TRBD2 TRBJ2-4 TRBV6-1 CASREGGGIAKNIQYF TGTGCCAGCAGGGAAGGCGGGGGGATAGCCAAAAACATTCAGTACTTC
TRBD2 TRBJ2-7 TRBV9 CASSVAAGGSYEQYF TGTGCCAGCAGCGTAGCAGCGGGAGGGTCCTACGAGCAGTACTTC
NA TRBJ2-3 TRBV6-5 CASSQDRTDTQYF TGTGCCAGCAGTCAGGACAGAACAGATACGCAGTATTTT
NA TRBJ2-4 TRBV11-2 CASSGAGVPHLRKNIQYF TGTGCCAGCAGCGGGGCTGGGGTCCCGCACCTCCGGAAAAACATTCAGTACTTC
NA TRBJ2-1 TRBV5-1 CASSPTVSSYNEQFF TGCGCCAGCAGCCCCACAGTGAGCTCCTACAATGAGCAGTTCTTC
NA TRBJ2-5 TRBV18 CASSPPGLEETQYF TGTGCCAGCTCACCACCTGGACTGGAAGAGACCCAGTACTTC
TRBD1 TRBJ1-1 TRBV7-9 CASSFAGGDEAFF TGTGCCAGCAGCTTTGCAGGGGGAGATGAAGCTTTCTTT
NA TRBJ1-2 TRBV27 CASREWGGDCGYTF TGTGCCAGCAGAGAATGGGGGGGGGACTGTGGCTACACCTTC
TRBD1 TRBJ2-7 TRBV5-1 CASSKDRINEQYF TGCGCCAGCAGCAAGGACAGGATAAACGAGCAGTACTTC
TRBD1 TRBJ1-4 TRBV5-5 CASSLGGQGTKLFF TGTGCCAGCAGCTTGGGGGGACAGGGGACGAAACTGTTTTTT
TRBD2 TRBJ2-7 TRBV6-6 CASSYGGGGADEQYF TGTGCCAGCAGTTACGGAGGCGGGGGGGCCGACGAGCAGTACTTC
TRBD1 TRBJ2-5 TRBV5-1 CASSFGTGVEETQYF TGCGCCAGCAGCTTCGGGACAGGGGTGGAGGAGACCCAGTACTTC
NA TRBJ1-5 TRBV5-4 CASSPPGGQPQHF TGTGCCAGCAGCCCGCCCGGGGGACAGCCCCAGCATTTT
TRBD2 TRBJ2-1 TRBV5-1 CASSSLAGGTNEQFF TGCGCCAGCAGCTCTCTAGCGGGCGGTACAAATGAGCAGTTCTTC
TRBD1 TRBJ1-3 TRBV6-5 CASSYGTGTNTIYF TGTGCCAGCAGTTATGGGACAGGGACAAACACCATATATTTT
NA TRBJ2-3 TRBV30 CAWGLYSTDTQYF TGTGCCTGGGGACTTTATAGCACAGATACGCAGTATTTT
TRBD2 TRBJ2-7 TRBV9 CASSPPGLAGSEQYF TGTGCCAGCAGCCCCCCAGGACTAGCGGGAAGCGAGCAGTACTTC
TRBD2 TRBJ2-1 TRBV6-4 CASSEGLAGGNEQFF TGTGCCAGCAGTGAGGGACTAGCGGGGGGGAATGAGCAGTTCTTC
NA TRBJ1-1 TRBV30 CAWSVGGIDTEAFF TGTGCCTGGAGTGTAGGAGGGATCGACACTGAAGCTTTCTTT
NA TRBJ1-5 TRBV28 CASRSSGSNQPQHF TGTGCCAGCAGGTCTTCGGGGAGCAATCAGCCCCAGCATTTT
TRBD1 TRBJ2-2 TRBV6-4 CASSDQQGESNTGELFF TGTGCCAGCAGTGACCAACAGGGGGAATCGAACACCGGGGAGCTGTTTTTT